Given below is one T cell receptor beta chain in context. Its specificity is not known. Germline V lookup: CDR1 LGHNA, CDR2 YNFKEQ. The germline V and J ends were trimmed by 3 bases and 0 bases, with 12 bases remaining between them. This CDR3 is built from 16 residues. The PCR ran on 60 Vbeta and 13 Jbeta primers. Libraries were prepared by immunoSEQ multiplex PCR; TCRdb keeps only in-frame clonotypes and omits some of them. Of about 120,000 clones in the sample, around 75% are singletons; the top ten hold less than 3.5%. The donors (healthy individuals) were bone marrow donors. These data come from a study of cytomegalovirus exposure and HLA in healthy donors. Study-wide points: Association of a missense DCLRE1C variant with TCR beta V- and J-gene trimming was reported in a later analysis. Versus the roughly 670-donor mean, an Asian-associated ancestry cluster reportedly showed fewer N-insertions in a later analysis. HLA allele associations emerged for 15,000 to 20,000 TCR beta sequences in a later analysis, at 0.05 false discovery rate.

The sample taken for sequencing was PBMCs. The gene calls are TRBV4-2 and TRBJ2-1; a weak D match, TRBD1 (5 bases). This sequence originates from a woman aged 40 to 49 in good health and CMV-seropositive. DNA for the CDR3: TGTGCCAGCAGCCAGGGGCAGGGCCTCTCCTACAATGAGCAGTTCTTC. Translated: CASSQGQGLSYNEQFF.